This record covers a single T cell receptor (beta chain). Its antigen remains unidentified. Per-nucleotide qualities are absent, and no much larger clonotype sits a single base away. The source of the sample is a study of identifying expanded T cells in peripheral blood (dated by TCRdb to about 2019). With respect to the entire study: Four technical replicates, made by sequencing separate aliquots from the same pool of genomic DNA, were compared pairwise.

Its CDR3 holds 15 amino acids, cysteine through phenylalanine. Kept here is only the CDR3 DNA, which spans 45 bases and is read in frame from base 1. Per the germline V gene, SNHLY is the CDR1 and FYNNEI is the CDR2. V is pruned by 5 bases and J by 5 bases, leaving 8 bases of the junction without a gene match. No immune events such as infections were documented for the healthy donors during the collection period. To calibrate time-dependent variance in a beta-binomial model of T-cell clone differential abundance, blood repertoires from healthy donors were used as a training cohort. The training cohort was composed of about 10 healthy donors, 3 female and 7 male. An age range of roughly 25 to 70 years, with an average of around 42 years, was recorded for the donors. Obtained from a commercial supplier, whole blood was collected from each healthy donor at three time points set approximately two weeks apart. For immunosequencing, genomic DNA was extracted from whole blood that had not been sorted.

Broad study findings and their caveats: The authors expected that biological variance in healthy repertoires might rise further over much longer intervals, such as months to years. For all healthy donors, the variance in clone template counts between two-week samples rose significantly as total template count increased. Both the number of clones called differentially abundant and the false-positive rate were significantly reduced by the beta-binomial model across all healthy-donor time intervals. The binomial model flagged roughly 1.2 differentially abundant clones between technical replicates but approximately 15 over around two weeks and approximately 18 over roughly 4 weeks.

The immunoSEQ Assay, which relies on bias-controlled multiplex PCR amplification of genomic DNA, was used to profile TCRbeta CDR3 regions. As for the authors' bioinformatics: The absolute abundance of each unique TCRbeta CDR3 region was quantified after sequences were collapsed and filtered. Differential abundance was tested with a binomial (Fisher-equivalent) model and with a beta-binomial model adding time-dependent variance fitted from healthy donors. Clones with fewer than 5 combined templates were excluded, and clones with Benjamini-Hochberg FDR below 0.01 were called differentially abundant. The form v = (b*log(k)+a)^2 was used to model beta-binomial variance as a function of total template count across the two samples. As stored in TCRdb, this immuneACCESS dataset retains in-frame rearrangements with V and J assigned. A fraction of the clones does not appear; measured against another copy, unresolved V genes explain less than half of the discrepancy, and the remainder lacks a known reason. That table gives V, J and clone size, and the DNA gave D and trimming. The sample yields approximately 100,000 clones; around 89% were counted once. The ten largest account for about 17% of the sample.

The receptor was derived from a person between 18 and 70 years old in good health. Recombination connected TRBV2 to TRBJ2-7; a stretch of 11 junction bases matches TRBD1. The sequenced sample was blood. The DNA reads TGTGCCAGCAGTAAAGGTCAGGGACAGGGGGACGAGCAGTACTTC. Its translation is CASSKGQGQGDEQYF.